This TCR beta chain came from a study of blood T cell repertoires in COVID-19. Overall study context: The United States, Italy and Spain supplied acute and convalescent COVID-19 samples. PBMCs, B-cell-depleted T cells, or T cells provided the cDNA or gDNA that made up the material.

V lost 5 bases and J lost 1; bases outside the gene matches: 4. The CDR3 length is 15 residues. The V gene's germline CDR1 is SGHNT and CDR2 YENEEA. Methods used by the authors: The assay estimated nucleated cells by amplifying reference gene primers. Assay used: immunoSEQ multiplex PCR; TCRdb lists only in-frame clones, some missing. V and J calls and clone size follow that table, whereas D and trimming were derived from the DNA. In the table there are roughly 330,000 clones, 87% of which are singletons. Enrolled during active infection, Seattle patients were then followed longitudinally. The chain has TRBV11-3 and TRBJ2-1; 8 bases are shared with TRBD2. Sequenced: peripheral blood. This TCR came from a man aged 30-40 years with COVID-19, enrolled during active disease. CDR3 DNA sequence: TGTGCCAGCAGCGACCGGGAGGGATCCTACAATGAGCAGTTCTTC. Protein: CASSDREGSYNEQFF.